The text below deals with one T cell receptor beta chain. The sample belongs to a study of shared T cell receptors in the human thymus. Deletions cut 5 bases from V and 4 bases from J, with 17 bases between. The germline V gene has CDR1 SGHTA and CDR2 FQGNSA. The CDR3 sequence is 15 residues long. TCRdb's copy holds only in-frame clones and misses some; the assay was immunoSEQ multiplex PCR. Of 500,000 to 550,000 clones in the sample, about 84% are singletons; the top ten hold less than 0.015%. These data also featured in a second study, about human thymus T cells. That paper states: The people who donated were healthy Finnish babies having corrective surgery for congenital heart defects. The study used thymus tissue resected during corrective heart surgery. Apparent bias marked the V and J gene usage of thymic and blood repertoires. There were highly overlapping thymic repertoires among unrelated individuals, as related research reported.

Sequencing was carried out using thymocytes. The sequence was collected from a boy in the first two years of life with a congenital heart defect. The chain recombines TRBV7-2 with TRBJ2-5; weak D call: TRBD2 (5 bases). The chain's CDR3 is CASSPREGRTETQYF. The CDR3 DNA is TGTGCCAGCAGCCCCCGGGAAGGGCGGACAGAGACCCAGTACTTC.